The rows below give T cell receptor beta chains drawn from one sample of a study of cytomegalovirus exposure and HLA in healthy donors. Profiled with immunoSEQ multiplex PCR; TCRdb holds only in-frame clones, not every one. The data contain more than 140,000 clones, roughly 79% of them seen just once; the ten biggest clones take up 1.9%. The sequencing sample was made of PBMCs. The receptors here all came from a woman aged 35 to 49 in good health and CMV-seronegative. The CDR3 runs from the conserved cysteine through the conserved F or W. D genes are given only for firm matches. Expanded clones are given a class, and other clones once, few, many or no size at all.

>TRBD2|TRBV28|TRBJ2-1|once
CASSLLAGGDEQFF
TGTGCCAGCAGTTTACTAGCGGGAGGCGATGAGCAGTTCTTC
>TRBD1|TRBV19|TRBJ2-7|few
CASSRDRGFEQYF
TGTGCCAGTAGCCGGGACAGGGGGTTCGAGCAGTACTTC
>TRBD1|TRBV7-2|TRBJ1-4|.
CASSLATGVEKLFF
TGTGCCAGCAGCTTAGCGACAGGGGTTGAAAAACTGTTTTTT
>.|TRBV7-9|TRBJ2-3|.
CASSQQYTDTQYF
TGTGCCAGCAGCCAACAGTACACAGATACGCAGTATTTT
>.|TRBV9|TRBJ2-7|.
CASSVGEYEQYF
TGTGCCAGCAGCGTAGGGGAGTACGAGCAGTACTTC
>.|TRBV7-2|TRBJ1-5|.
CASSWATGINQPQHF
TGTGCCAGCAGCTGGGCTACAGGGATCAATCAGCCCCAGCATTTT
>.|TRBV5-1|TRBJ2-2|.
CASSLDQNTGELFF
TGCGCCAGCAGCTTGGATCAGAACACCGGGGAGCTGTTTTTT
>.|TRBV30|TRBJ1-5|.
CAWTYGGDSNQPQHF
TGTGCCTGGACTTATGGAGGGGATAGCAATCAGCCCCAGCATTTT
>.|TRBV28|TRBJ1-4|.
CASRTQGATNEKLFF
TGTGCCAGCAGGACACAGGGTGCAACTAATGAAAAACTGTTTTTT
>.|TRBV5-4|TRBJ1-1|.
CASSYQGIEAFF
TGTGCCAGCAGCTACCAGGGTATTGAAGCTTTCTTT
>TRBD2|TRBV27|TRBJ2-1|.
CASRILAGGPDEQFF
TGTGCCAGCCGTATTCTAGCGGGAGGGCCGGATGAGCAGTTCTTC
>.|TRBV11-2|TRBJ2-1|.
CASSKPTPLFDEQFF
TGTGCCAGCAGCAAACCTACGCCCCTTTTCGATGAGCAGTTCTTC
>.|TRBV11-2|TRBJ1-6|.
CASSLMPGGPRPNSPLHF
TGTGCCAGCAGCTTAATGCCGGGGGGGCCCAGGCCCAATTCACCCCTCCACTTT
>.|TRBV5-4|TRBJ1-1|.
CASSIPDRPTEAFF
TGTGCCAGCAGCATACCGGACAGACCCACTGAAGCTTTCTTT
>TRBD1|TRBV5-1|TRBJ2-3|.
CASSLGTGSLYTDTQYF
TGCGCCAGCAGCTTGGGGACAGGGTCACTTTACACAGATACGCAGTATTTT
>.|TRBV15|TRBJ1-5|.
CATSRAGQKGQPQHF
TGTGCCACCAGCAGAGCTGGACAGAAGGGTCAGCCCCAGCATTTT